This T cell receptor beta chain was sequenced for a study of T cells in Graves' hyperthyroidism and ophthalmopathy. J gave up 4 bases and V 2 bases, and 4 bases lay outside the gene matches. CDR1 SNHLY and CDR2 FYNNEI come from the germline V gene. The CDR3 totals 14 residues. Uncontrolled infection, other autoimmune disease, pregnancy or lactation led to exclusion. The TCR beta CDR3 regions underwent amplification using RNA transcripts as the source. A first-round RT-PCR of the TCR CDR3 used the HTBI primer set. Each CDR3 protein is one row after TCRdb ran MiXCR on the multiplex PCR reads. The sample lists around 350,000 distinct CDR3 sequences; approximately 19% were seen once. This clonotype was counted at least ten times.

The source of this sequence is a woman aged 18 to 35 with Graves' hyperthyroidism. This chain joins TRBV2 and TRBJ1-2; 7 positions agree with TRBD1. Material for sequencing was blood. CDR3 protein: CASSEIQGTYGYTF. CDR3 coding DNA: TGTGCCAGCAGTGAAATACAGGGGACCTATGGCTACACCTTC.